This is a list of T cell receptor beta chains from one sample in a study of OX40 agonist ivuxolimab in advanced cancers. Sequenced by immunoSEQ multiplex PCR; TCRdb stores in-frame clones only, minus some. The table records 60,000 or so clones, 94% of them present only once. Source: CD4+ or CD8+ T cells sorted from blood, taken in a trial of the OX40 agonist ivuxolimab. These receptors were collected from an adult with an advanced solid tumor such as melanoma, head and neck, liver or kidney cancer. The CDR3 runs from the conserved cysteine through the conserved F or W. Each record gives: V gene, J gene, D gene, clone size, CDR3 protein, CDR3 DNA. A D gene is named only where the DNA matches it firmly. Size is omitted from some rows. Given values are once, few, many or a class for expanded clones.

>TRBV4-3|TRBJ2-1|NA|NA
CASSQAGGAYNEQFF
TGCGCCAGCAGCCAAGCCGGGGGCGCCTACAATGAGCAGTTCTTC
>TRBV6-5|TRBJ1-2|NA|NA
CASSSGLYGYTF
TGTGCCAGCAGTTCCGGACTATATGGCTACACCTTC
>TRBV28|TRBJ1-1|TRBD1|NA
CASSFYRTGIEAFF
TGTGCCAGCAGTTTTTATAGGACAGGTATTGAAGCTTTCTTT
>TRBV9|TRBJ1-2|NA|NA
CASSVDGERRGYTF
TGTGCCAGCAGCGTAGATGGGGAAAGGAGAGGCTACACCTTC
>TRBV6-1|TRBJ1-4|TRBD1|few
CASSEAGLGTGTVRDEKLFF
TGTGCCAGCAGTGAAGCGGGTCTGGGGACAGGGACCGTCCGGGATGAAAAACTGTTTTTT
>TRBV6-5|TRBJ1-1|NA|few
CASMTDKNTEAFF
TGTGCCAGCATGACTGATAAGAACACTGAAGCTTTCTTT
>TRBV9|TRBJ2-7|NA|NA
CASSSALGGSYEQYF
TGTGCCAGCAGCAGTGCGTTGGGCGGATCCTACGAGCAGTACTTC
>TRBV5-6|TRBJ1-2|NA|NA
CASSLVRATYGYTF
TGTGCCAGCAGCTTGGTAAGGGCGACCTATGGCTACACCTTC
>TRBV27|TRBJ1-2|NA|NA
CASSLFGRGNYGYTF
TGTGCCAGCAGTTTATTTGGCAGGGGCAACTATGGCTACACCTTC
>TRBV7-3|TRBJ2-1|TRBD2|NA
CASSLRLASPDNEQFF
TGTGCCAGCAGCTTAAGACTAGCATCCCCGGACAATGAGCAGTTCTTC
>TRBV7-9|TRBJ2-1|TRBD2|NA
CASSPRGGLARPREFF
TGTGCCAGCAGCCCCAGAGGTGGACTAGCCCGCCCGCGGGAGTTCTTC
>TRBV6-6|TRBJ2-7|NA|NA
CASSYSPYEQYF
TGTGCCAGCAGTTACTCGCCTTACGAGCAGTACTTC
>TRBV5-6|TRBJ2-7|NA|NA
CASSWWARTSYEQYF
TGTGCCAGCAGCTGGTGGGCCAGGACCTCCTACGAGCAGTACTTC
>TRBV30|TRBJ1-1|TRBD1|NA
CAWGQELDTEAFF
TGTGCCTGGGGACAGGAGCTGGACACTGAAGCTTTCTTT
>TRBV10-3|TRBJ1-1|NA|NA
CAISEWGNTEAFF
TGTGCCATCAGTGAGTGGGGGAACACTGAAGCTTTCTTT
>TRBV13|TRBJ2-7|TRBD2|NA
CASSPDGAGGAPYEQYF
TGTGCCAGCAGCCCAGACGGCGCGGGAGGGGCCCCCTACGAGCAGTACTTC
>TRBV25-1|TRBJ1-4|NA|few
CASGTGTNEKLFF
TGTGCCAGCGGGACTGGGACTAATGAAAAACTGTTTTTT
>TRBV7-2|TRBJ1-5|TRBD1|NA
CASSFTGGSNQPQHF
TGTGCCAGCAGCTTCACAGGGGGCAGCAATCAGCCCCAGCATTTT
>TRBV5-6|TRBJ2-7|NA|NA
CASSLVTADEQYF
TGTGCCAGCAGCTTGGTTACAGCGGACGAGCAGTACTTC
>TRBV27|TRBJ2-7|NA|NA
CASSPGLSYEQYF
TGTGCCAGCTCTCCGGGACTTTCCTACGAGCAGTACTTC
>TRBV27|TRBJ2-5|NA|NA
CASSYDRSQETQYF
TGTGCCAGCAGCTATGACAGGTCCCAAGAGACCCAGTACTTC
>TRBV4-3|TRBJ1-1|NA|NA
CASSQDWGMNTEAFF
TGCGCCAGCAGCCAAGATTGGGGGATGAACACTGAAGCTTTCTTT
>TRBV7-2|TRBJ2-7|TRBD2|NA
CASSPSYGGGDEQYF
TGTGCCAGCAGCCCGAGCTACGGGGGAGGGGACGAGCAGTACTTC
>TRBV9|TRBJ2-1|NA|NA
CASSVADYSYNEQFF
TGTGCCAGCAGCGTAGCGGACTACTCCTACAATGAGCAGTTCTTC
>TRBV5-4|TRBJ2-3|NA|NA
CATRDSSTDTQYF
TGTGCCACCCGGGACTCCAGCACAGATACGCAGTATTTT
>TRBV27|TRBJ1-2|NA|NA
CASSTGLYGYTF
TGTGCCAGCAGTACAGGGCTCTATGGCTACACCTTC
>TRBV4-1|TRBJ2-7|NA|NA
CASSQEGSRGGRNEQYF
TGCGCCAGCAGCCAAGAGGGAAGTCGGGGAGGAAGGAACGAGCAGTACTTC
>TRBV7-6|TRBJ2-3|TRBD2|NA
CASSLSSAGGFTDTQYF
TGTGCCAGCAGCTTATCGTCGGCGGGAGGGTTCACAGATACGCAGTATTTT